Below, 18 T cell receptor beta chains from the same sample are listed, as sequenced in a study of T cell clonality in common variable immunodeficiency. Profiling relied on immunoSEQ multiplex PCR, and the TCRdb table lists in-frame clones only, not all of them. Observed in the sample are about 41,000 clones, none of them singletons. Sequencing used peripheral blood mononuclear cells. These receptors were taken from a person between 18 and 75 years old in good health.

In this sample, this clone turned up a few times. The read finishes 3 residues shy of the CDR3 end, and the germline J gene is used to complete it. This chain links TRBV18 with TRBJ1-2; D is undetermined. The CDR3 runs 14 residues. In germline, CDR1 is KGHSH, CDR2 LQKENI. The CDR3 DNA, read in part, is TGTGCCAGCTCACACACCGGCCGGGGATACGAC. Its translation: CASSHTGRGYD. The whole CDR3 reads CASSHTGRGYDYTF.

This clone was seen repeatedly, ten times or more. The junction departs from germline at one end; a sequencing error may be responsible. Sequencing ends 3 residues short of the CDR3 end; the germline J gene provides the rest. This chain joins TRBV20-1 and TRBJ2-2; 12 positions match TRBD2. There are 15 residues in the CDR3. CDR1 and CDR2 (germline): DFQATT, SNEGSKA (reference sequence). This chain's CDR3 is CGAPLAGGPVGELFF. The part of the CDR3 DNA that was read is TGCGGTGCTCCCCTAGCGGGAGGGCCGGTCGGGGAG.

This clone was recorded many times. The DNA ends 3 residues before the CDR3 does, and the rest of the CDR3 is filled in from the germline J gene. V usage is TRBV4-1 and J usage is TRBJ2-3, with TRBD2 identical over 10 bases. This CDR3 comprises 14 residues. Trimming at V came to 4 bases and at J to 6 bases, leaving 4 bases not matched to a gene. Germline CDR1 is MGHRA and CDR2 is YSYEKL. CDR3 bases read: TGCGCCAGCAGCCCGAGCGGGAGGGTGGATACG. Its protein product is CASSPSGRVDT. Given in full, the CDR3 is CASSPSGRVDTQYF.

This clone has at least ten counts. The CDR3 end falls 3 residues outside the read, so it is completed with the germline J gene. The J gene is TRBJ2-1, the V gene TRBV2, with 14 bases that match TRBD2. Germline CDR1 is SNHLY and CDR2 is FYNNEI. The CDR3 has 19 amino acids. Germline trimming cut 5 bases from V and 6 bases from J; bases unmatched to any gene: 15. CDR3 loop: CASSPARGTSGSISNEQFF. The sequenced part of the CDR3 DNA is TGTGCCAGCAGTCCAGCCCGGGGGACTAGCGGGAGTATTTCCAATGAG.

The sample holds many counts of this clone. The CDR3 end is not reached by the read, which stops 3 residues before it; the germline J gene fills it in. V usage is TRBV2 and J usage is TRBJ1-1; possible D gene TRBD1, 6 bases. Deletions cut 6 bases from V and 2 bases from J, with 13 bases between. Germline V CDR1 and CDR2: SNHLY, FYNNEI. The CDR3 spans 14 residues. CDR3 DNA, as far as it was read: TGTGCCAGCAGCAGGACAGAGAGAAACACTGAA. It specifies CASSRTERNTE. The full CDR3 protein is CASSRTERNTEAFF. Looking up the rest from reference TRBV2 and TRBJ1-1 gives the full variable domain: EPEVTQTPSHQVTQMGQEVILRCVPISNHLYFYWYRQILGQKVEFLVSFYNNEISEKSEIFDDQFSVERPDGSNFTLKIRSTKLEDSAMYFCASSRTERNTEAFFGQGTRLTVV.

This clone was seen many times. The read stops 3 residues short of the end of the CDR3; the missing end is completed from the germline J gene. V usage is TRBV7-3 and J usage is TRBJ2-3; TRBD2 is a possible D gene (6 bases). Looked up from germline, CDR1 is SGHTA and CDR2 is FQGTGA. Trimming removed 5 bases at V and 2 bases at J, with 11 bases between. The CDR3 covers 14 residues. CDR3 in amino acids: CASSPGTLTDTQYF. The CDR3 DNA, read in part, is TGTGCCAGCAGCCCCGGGACTCTCACAGATACG.

There are many counts of this clone. The read gets to within 3 residues of the CDR3 end, and the germline J gene fills in the rest. The gene calls are TRBV19 and TRBJ2-5; D uncertain. Trimming removed 0 bases at V and 7 bases at J, with 12 bases between. This CDR3 is 14 amino acids long. The germline CDR1 and CDR2 sequences are LNHDA and SQIVND (reference sequence). Partial CDR3 DNA: TGTGCCAGTAGTATAGATCGGCTGCAGGTGACC. Its translation: CASSIDRLQVT. The full CDR3 reads CASSIDRLQVTQYF.

This clone was recorded a few times. The sequence runs out 3 residues before the end of the CDR3; the remainder is reconstructed from the germline J gene. V gene TRBV2 combines with J gene TRBJ1-5, with D perhaps TRBD1 (5 bases). CDR1 and CDR2 (germline): SNHLY, FYNNEI. The CDR3 is 14 residues long. V lost 1 base and J lost 7, with 11 bases in between. CDR3 DNA, as far as it was read: TGTGCCAGCAGTGAAGGGGGCGCGAGCCAGCCC. It is translated as CASSEGGASQP. The whole CDR3 protein reads CASSEGGASQPQHF.

This clone has ten or more counts. The sequenced fragment ends 3 residues before the CDR3 boundary, so the rest is inferred from the germline J gene. This sequence joins TRBV4-2 and TRBJ1-5, with TRBD1 identical over 7 bases. The germline CDR1 and CDR2 sequences are LGHNA and YNFKEQ. This CDR3 has 18 amino acids. With 0 bases clipped from V and 0 bases from J, the junction kept 8 bases outside the gene matches. The CDR3 loop is CASSQDLPGQNSNQPQHF. The covered CDR3 bases are TGTGCCAGCAGCCAAGATTTGCCGGGACAGAATAGCAATCAGCCC.

This clone was observed many times. CDR3 DNA, as far as it was read: TGTGCCAGCTCACCGTCAGGGAATAATTCACCC. It codes for CASSPSGNNSP. The CDR3 in full is CASSPSGNNSPLHF. V gene TRBV18 combines with J gene TRBJ1-6; D perhaps matches TRBD1 (5 bases). The read falls 3 residues short of the CDR3 end, and the missing part is taken from the germline J gene. Per the germline V gene, CDR1 is KGHSH and CDR2 is LQKENI. Trimming took 3 bases from V and 5 from J, leaving 8 bases between them. This CDR3 has 14 amino acids.

This clone was detected many times. The read comes to an end 3 residues before the CDR3 does, leaving the germline J gene to fill in the end. The genes are TRBV20-1 and TRBJ2-3; 11 nucleotides match TRBD2. V was clipped by 2 bases and J by 6 bases; unmatched bases: 4. This CDR3 region has 14 residues. In germline, CDR1 is DFQATT, CDR2 SNEGSKA (reference sequence). The CDR3 bases that were read are TGCAGTGCTAGACCTAGCGGGAGGAGGGATACG. Translating it yields CSARPSGRRDT. The full-length CDR3 reads as CSARPSGRRDTQYF.

This clone was picked up many times. Sequencing ends 3 residues short of the CDR3 end; the germline J gene provides the rest. The chain carries TRBV2 and TRBJ2-5, with a tentative D call TRBD1 (5 bases). V lost 6 bases to trimming and J lost 2 bases, with 13 bases between them. This CDR3 spans 14 amino acids. The V gene's germline CDR1 is SNHLY and CDR2 FYNNEI. This CDR3 is CASSVGAGQETQYF. The CDR3 DNA, read in part, is TGTGCCAGCAGCGTAGGGGCCGGACAAGAGACC.

This clone has at least ten counts. The read ends 3 residues shy of where the CDR3 ends; the end is completed using the germline J gene. This chain links TRBV2 with TRBJ2-2; the match to TRBD2 covers 12 bases. From germline, CDR1 is SNHLY and CDR2 FYNNEI. The CDR3 is 19 residues long. J was trimmed by 0 bases and V by 2 bases; bases with no gene match: 7. CDR3 in amino acids: CASSESVLAGGTNTGELFF. CDR3 DNA (partial): TGTGCCAGCAGTGAATCAGTACTAGCGGGAGGTACGAACACCGGGGAG.

This clone was counted many times. The read halts 3 residues ahead of the CDR3 end, with the missing end drawn from the germline J gene. This sequence joins TRBV5-6 and TRBJ1-1; tentative D call: TRBD1 (6 bases). V was clipped by 4 bases and J by 1 base, with 11 bases between them. The germline V gene has CDR1 SGHDT and CDR2 YYEEEE. This CDR3 has 14 residues. CDR3 sequence reads: CASSPTGRNTEAFF. The sequenced part of the CDR3 DNA is TGTGCCAGCAGCCCTACAGGGCGGAACACTGAA.

This clone appeared many times. From the germline J gene comes the end of the CDR3, since the read stops 3 residues before it. The chain carries TRBV19 and TRBJ2-2; D unclear. Germline CDR1 reads LNHDA; CDR2 reads SQIVND (reference sequence). The CDR3 contains 13 residues. V was trimmed by 2 bases and J by 7 bases, leaving 8 bases between them. The part of the CDR3 DNA that was read is TGTGCCAGTAGTATACCAGTGATCGGGGAG. This sequence encodes CASSIPVIGE. The full CDR3 protein reads CASSIPVIGELFF.

This clone was detected ten times or more. The missing CDR3 end, 3 residues past where the read stops, is filled in from the germline J gene. The rearrangement links TRBV19 to TRBJ2-7; maybe TRBD2 (5 bases). The CDR3 covers 12 residues. Trimming removed 2 bases from V and 5 bases from J, with 7 bases in between. Germline-derived CDR1 and CDR2 are LNHDA and SQIVND (reference sequence). The CDR3: CASSISGNEQYF. CDR3 DNA (partial): TGTGCCAGTAGTATATCGGGGAACGAG.

This clone was detected many times. From the germline J gene comes the end of the CDR3, since the read stops 3 residues before it. The J gene is TRBJ2-3, the V gene TRBV7-9; 7 nucleotides match TRBD2. The CDR3 is 15 amino acids. With 3 bases clipped from V and 6 bases from J, the junction kept 9 bases outside the gene matches. Germline V gene sequence: CDR1 SEHNR, CDR2 FQNEAQ (reference sequence). Partial CDR3 DNA: TGTGCCAGCAGCTTCCGTGGGAGGGAGGGGGATACG. It codes for CASSFRGREGDT. Given in full, the CDR3 is CASSFRGREGDTQYF.

Many counts were recorded for this clone. The CDR3 end lies 3 residues beyond the end of the read and is filled in from the germline J gene. The V and J genes are TRBV6-2 or TRBV6-3 and TRBJ2-1; possibly TRBD1 for D (6 bases). Trimming cost V 2 bases and J 5 bases, with 19 bases left between them. Germline CDR1 and CDR2: MNHEY and SVGEGT. CDR3 size: 17 residues. CDR3 bases read: TGTGCCAGCAGTTACCAGAACGGCCGGGACATCAACAATGAG. It specifies CASSYQNGRDINNE. The entire CDR3 protein is CASSYQNGRDINNEQFF.